This entry lists 25 T cell receptor beta chains sequenced from one sample in a study of blood T cell repertoires in COVID-19. Sequencing was performed with immunoSEQ multiplex PCR; in TCRdb, only in-frame clones are kept and a portion is missing. The sample has hundreds of thousands of clones, approximately 83% seen once. The sample comprised peripheral blood. The receptors derive from a woman aged 25 to 39 who had recovered from COVID-19.

The sample holds a few counts of this clone. The chain joins TRBV18 to TRBJ1-1; D is ambiguous. This CDR3 comprises 13 residues. Per the germline V gene, CDR1 is KGHSH and CDR2 is LQKENI. Trimming stripped 2 bases from V and 7 bases from J, with 11 bases between. The CDR3 DNA is TGTGCCAGCTCACCAGGTCCCAGTCGTGAAGCTTTCTTT. It codes for CASSPGPSREAFF.

The chain has TRBV3-1 (or the pseudogene TRBV3-2) and TRBJ2-1, with TRBD2 matching 8 bases. The CDR3 covers 15 residues. Trimming at V came to 2 bases and at J to 4 bases, leaving 4 bases not matched to a gene. CDR1 and CDR2 (germline): LGHDT, YNNKEL (reference sequence). CDR3 nucleotides: TGTGCCAGCAGCCAACAAGGCGGGGGGTACAATGAGCAGTTCTTC. It yields the protein CASSQQGGGYNEQFF.

The chain carries TRBV2 and TRBJ2-4; 10 nucleotides match TRBD1. The ends lost 4 bases at V and 7 bases at J; junction bases unmatched: 4. There are 14 residues in the CDR3. The germline CDR1 and CDR2 sequences are SNHLY and FYNNEI. DNA of the CDR3: TGTGCCAGCAGTGCCCGACAGGGGGCGAACATTCAGTACTTC. Translation gives CASSARQGANIQYF.

The V gene is TRBV19, the J gene TRBJ2-6; TRBD1 agrees at 9 bases. Germline CDR1 reads LNHDA; CDR2 reads SQIVND (reference sequence). V shed 9 bases, J shed 0 bases, and the junction held 9 bases outside the gene matches. The CDR3 spans 17 residues. This chain's CDR3 is CASTRDRVSSGANVLTF. In DNA form, the CDR3 reads TGTGCCAGCACCCGGGACAGGGTTTCCTCTGGGGCCAACGTCCTGACTTTC.

V and J are TRBV7-2 and TRBJ2-5, with D perhaps TRBD1 (5 bases). Germline V gives CDR1 SGHTA, CDR2 FQGNSA. Deletions cut 2 bases from V and 1 base from J, with 8 bases between. The CDR3 has 14 amino acids. CDR3 loop: CASSLSRAQETQYF. DNA for the CDR3: TGTGCCAGCAGCTTATCCAGGGCCCAAGAGACCCAGTACTTC.

This clone was seen only once. The chain carries TRBV5-8 and TRBJ2-5; 8 nucleotides agree with TRBD2. V lost 0 bases to trimming and J lost 2 bases; unmatched junction nucleotides: 9. This CDR3 contains 17 residues. The V gene's germline CDR1 is SGHTS and CDR2 YDEGEE. DNA of the CDR3: TGTGCCAGCAGCTTGGTGGTTCGGGGGGGGCTACAAGAGACCCAGTACTTC. Protein sequence: CASSLVVRGGLQETQYF. The full variable domain, rest sourced from reference TRBV5-8 and TRBJ2-5, is EAGVTQSPTHLIKTRGQQATLRCSPISGHTSVYWYQQALGLGLQFLLWYDEGEERNRGNFPPRFSGRQFPNYSSELNVNALELEDSALYLCASSLVVRGGLQETQYFGPGTRLLVL.

The V call is TRBV21-1, the J call TRBJ1-1; no DNA check was done on the table's D call, TRBD1. TRBV21-1 is labeled a pseudogene. The CDR3 covers 14 residues. The CDR3, as DNA: TGTGCCAGCAACAAGGGACAGCGGAACACTGAAGCTTTCTTT. It codes for CASNKGQRNTEAFF.

The chain recombines TRBV5-1 with TRBJ2-7; D possibly corresponds to TRBD2 (6 bases). Trimming shortened V by 0 bases and J by 6 bases, and 13 bases separated the two germline ends. The germline V gene encodes CDR1 SGHRS and CDR2 YFSETQ. The CDR3 contains 14 residues. The DNA of the CDR3 is TGCGCCAGCAGCTTGGGCGTAGCGGCGGTCGAGCAGTACTTC. Amino acid sequence: CASSLGVAAVEQYF.

The chain links TRBV19 to TRBJ2-5, with a possible D match to TRBD1 (5 bases). Germline V gene lookup returns CDR1 LNHDA and CDR2 SQIVND (reference sequence). The CDR3 runs 13 residues. V shed 6 bases and J shed 4 bases, with 12 bases lying between them. CDR3 nucleotide sequence: TGTGCCAGTAGCCCACAGGAAAGAGAGACCCAGTACTTC. Amino acid sequence: CASSPQERETQYF.

The gene calls are TRBV28 and TRBJ1-1; D is perhaps TRBD1 (5 bases). The CDR3 is 18 amino acids. V lost 5 bases and J 0 bases, leaving 22 bases between the germline ends. Germline V CDR1 and CDR2: MDHEN, SYDVKM. The CDR3 nucleotides read TGTGCCAGCAGTATACCAGGCAGGGAGGTTTGGATGAACACTGAAGCTTTCTTT. It specifies CASSIPGREVWMNTEAFF.

The J gene is TRBJ2-7, the V gene TRBV5-1; the D gene is possibly TRBD2 (5 bases). Germline-derived CDR1 and CDR2 are SGHRS and YFSETQ. The CDR3 extends over 13 amino acids. V was trimmed by 4 bases and J by 1 base, leaving 9 bases between them. For the CDR3, the DNA is TGCGCCAGCAGCCCAGCGGATTCCTACGAGCAGTACTTC. This codes for CASSPADSYEQYF.

In this sample, this clone turned up a few times. The rearrangement links TRBV28 to TRBJ1-4, with 7 bases fitting TRBD1. CDR3 length: 15 residues. V gave up 6 bases and J gave up 7 bases; unmatched junction bases: 11. CDR1 is MDHEN, CDR2 SYDVKM, per germline. This CDR3 is CASSPIDRAREKLFF. CDR3 DNA sequence: TGTGCCAGCAGCCCCATCGACAGGGCTCGTGAAAAACTGTTTTTT.

As concerns this clone: Other DNA sequences in this specimen translate into the identical CDR3. The chain uses TRBV27 and TRBJ1-5, with TRBD1 as a possible D gene (6 bases). In germline, CDR1 is MNHEY, CDR2 SMNVEV (reference sequence). Between the trimmed V and J ends, which lost 5 bases and 4 bases, there was a span of 9 bases. The CDR3 runs 13 residues. The CDR3 region has the DNA TGTGCCAGCAGTCTTCAGGGGAATCAGCCCCAGCATTTT. Protein sequence: CASSLQGNQPQHF.

The CDR3 sequence: CSVPGQGNYGYTF. The CDR3 DNA reads TGCAGCGTTCCTGGACAGGGCAACTATGGCTACACCTTC. This chain links TRBV29-1 with TRBJ1-2; 8 bases line up with TRBD1. This CDR3 is built from 13 residues. The ends lost 5 bases at V and 2 bases at J; junction bases unmatched: 4. Per germline, CDR1 SQVTM and CDR2 ANQGSEA.

The chain carries TRBV2 and TRBJ2-1, with 10 bases identical to TRBD1. J gave up 8 bases and V 5 bases, and 12 bases lay outside the gene matches. The CDR3 is 16 residues long. Germline assignment: CDR1 SNHLY and CDR2 FYNNEI. DNA for the CDR3: TGTGCCAGCAGTAAAGGGGGGGACAGGGGACTCTATGAGCAGTTCTTC. Amino acids: CASSKGGDRGLYEQFF.

This clone was recorded a few times. V gene TRBV5-5 combines with J gene TRBJ2-5, with a weak D call TRBD2 (5 bases). V was clipped by 1 base and J by 5 bases, with 9 bases between them. Germline V gene sequence: CDR1 SGHKS, CDR2 YYEKEE (reference sequence). This CDR3 is built from 13 residues. DNA of the CDR3: TGTGCCAGCAGCTTGTTGCCGGGGGAGACCCAGTACTTC. Translation: CASSLLPGETQYF.

This rearrangement joins TRBV28 to TRBJ1-2, with D possibly TRBD1 on 5 matching bases. In germline, CDR1 is MDHEN, CDR2 SYDVKM. V was clipped by 5 bases and J by 0 bases, with 13 bases between them. The length of the CDR3 is 15 residues. CDR3 DNA: TGTGCCAGCAGTACCCCGGACACTACTAACTATGGCTACACCTTC. Encoded protein: CASSTPDTTNYGYTF.

The chain couples TRBV27 to TRBJ1-2; 7 positions match TRBD1. Germline CDR1 MNHEY, CDR2 SMNVEV (reference sequence). Germline trimming cut 3 bases from V and 2 bases from J; bases unmatched to any gene: 6. The CDR3 totals 15 residues. CDR3 sequence reads: CASSLTGWGNYGYTF. The CDR3 DNA sequence: TGTGCCAGCAGTTTGACAGGGTGGGGGAACTATGGCTACACCTTC.

This clone has only one observation. The gene calls are TRBV11-2 and TRBJ2-7; 9 bases are shared with TRBD2. V lost 3 bases, J lost 4 bases, and 7 bases stayed unmatched. Germline assignment: CDR1 SGHAT and CDR2 FQNNGV. The CDR3 covers 15 residues. The CDR3 DNA reads TGTGCCAGCAGCTTGTGGGCGGGAGGGCCGTACGAGCAGTACTTC. This gives the protein CASSLWAGGPYEQYF. The entire variable domain, with the rest obtained from reference TRBV11-2 and TRBJ2-7, is as follows: EAGVAQSPRYKIIEKRQSVAFWCNPISGHATLYWYQQILGQGPKLLIQFQNNGVVDDSQLPKDRFSAERLKGVDSTLKIQPAKLEDSAVYLCASSLWAGGPYEQYFGPGTRLTVT.

This chain joins TRBV24-1 and TRBJ2-2, with 10 nucleotides matching TRBD2. J gave up 4 bases and V 6 bases, and 1 base lay outside the gene matches. Germline assignment: CDR1 KGHDR and CDR2 SFDVKD. The CDR3 has 14 amino acids. CDR3 coding DNA: TGTGCCACCAGTACTAGCGGGATCACCGGGGAGCTGTTTTTT. Translation: CATSTSGITGELFF.

The gene calls are TRBV5-5 and TRBJ1-2; D may be TRBD1 (6 bases). This CDR3 contains 14 residues. Trimming took 6 bases from V and 2 from J, leaving 14 bases between them. Germline V gene data show CDR1 as SGHKS and CDR2 as YYEKEE (reference sequence). The CDR3 nucleotides read TGTGCCAGCACCCGAAGAACAGGGAACTATGGCTACACCTTC. As protein: CASTRRTGNYGYTF. The variable domain in full, completed from reference TRBV5-5 and TRBJ1-2, reads DAGVTQSPTHLIKTRGQQVTLRCSPISGHKSVSWYQQVLGQGPQFIFQYYEKEERGRGNFPDRFSARQFPNYSSELNVNALLLGDSALYLCASTRRTGNYGYTFGSGTRLTVV.

The chain carries TRBV9 and TRBJ1-3; a weak D match, TRBD1 (5 bases). Trimming removed 3 bases at V and 8 bases at J, with 21 bases between. CDR1 SGDLS and CDR2 YYNGEE come from the germline V gene. CDR3 length: 16 amino acids. The CDR3 bases are TGTGCCAGCAGCGACCAAGGGGAGGGAGGCTGGGACACCATATATTTT. This encodes CASSDQGEGGWDTIYF.

The genes are TRBV19 and TRBJ2-7; TRBD1 aligns across 9 bases. Losses at the gene ends were 7 bases for V and 3 bases for J; bases not matched to a gene: 4. The germline V gene encodes CDR1 LNHDA and CDR2 SQIVND (reference sequence). The CDR3 sequence is 13 residues long. CDR3 DNA: TGTGCCAGTAAGGAGGACAGGGGCTACGAGCAGTACTTC. As protein: CASKEDRGYEQYF.

The genes are TRBV19 and TRBJ1-1; TRBD1 aligns across 10 bases. J lost 5 bases, V lost 5 bases, and 5 bases had no gene match. This CDR3 comprises 14 residues. Germline V lookup: CDR1 LNHDA, CDR2 SQIVND (reference sequence). CDR3 nucleotide sequence: TGTGCCAGTAGTCTCGGGACAGGGGAAACTGAAGCTTTCTTT. The encoded protein is CASSLGTGETEAFF. The entire variable domain, with the rest obtained from reference TRBV19 and TRBJ1-1, is as follows: DGGITQSPKYLFRKEGQNVTLSCEQNLNHDAMYWYRQDPGQGLRLIYYSQIVNDFQKGDIAEGYSVSREKKESFPLTVTSAQKNPTAFYLCASSLGTGETEAFFGQGTRLTVV.

CDR3 loop: CASSVSGVYNSPLHF. DNA for the CDR3: TGCGCCAGCAGCGTCTCAGGGGTCTATAATTCACCCCTCCACTTT. The chain carries TRBV5-1 and TRBJ1-6; D might be TRBD1 (6 bases). CDR3 length equals 15 residues. Trimming cost V 4 bases and J 3 bases, with 11 bases left between them. Germline V gene data show CDR1 as SGHRS and CDR2 as YFSETQ.